Presented here are 21 T cell receptor beta chains from one specimen sequenced in a study of shared clonotypes between healthy human individuals. Libraries were prepared by immunoSEQ multiplex PCR; TCRdb keeps only in-frame clonotypes and omits some of them. The sample consists of some 2 million clones, 90% to 95% of them appearing once. The sequencing input was naive CD4+ T cells sorted from blood. Indicated subset: CD45RA+ positively selected. These receptors originate from a man aged 18 to 30 in good health.

The chain employs TRBV6-5 and TRBJ2-3; tentative D call: TRBD2 (6 bases). This CDR3 comprises 15 residues. Trimming pared 6 bases from V and 1 base from J, leaving 14 bases between. Germline V gene sequence: CDR1 MNHEY, CDR2 SVGAGI. The CDR3 region is CASRETGVGTDTQYF. The CDR3 DNA reads as TGTGCCAGCAGAGAGACGGGAGTCGGCACAGATACGCAGTATTTT.

The chain carries TRBV11-2 and TRBJ2-4, with D maybe TRBD2 (5 bases). With 4 bases removed from V and 0 bases from J, the gap between germline ends came to 10 bases. This CDR3 has 15 amino acids. Germline V gene lookup returns CDR1 SGHAT and CDR2 FQNNGV. As DNA, the CDR3 is TGTGCCAGCAGCTCCGAGGGAATAGCCAAAAACATTCAGTACTTC. This sequence encodes CASSSEGIAKNIQYF.

The genes are TRBV6-6 and TRBJ1-5; 7 bases are a match to TRBD1. Germline CDR1 is MNHNY and CDR2 is SVGAGI (reference sequence). Losses at the gene ends were 4 bases for V and 3 bases for J; bases not matched to a gene: 6. The CDR3 consists of 15 residues. The CDR3 DNA reads TGTGCCAGCAGTTCCCCACAGGGGACCAATCAGCCCCAGCATTTT. Translating gives CASSSPQGTNQPQHF.

V gene TRBV25-1 combines with J gene TRBJ2-3, with TRBD2 identical over 12 bases. Per the germline V gene, CDR1 is MGHDK and CDR2 is SYGVNS. Trimming cost V 3 bases and J 10 bases; bases outside gene matches: 8. The CDR3 length is 15 residues. The CDR3 protein is CASSDPGLAGTSQYF. The CDR3 nucleotides are TGTGCCAGCAGTGACCCCGGACTAGCGGGGACGTCGCAGTATTTT.

The chain couples TRBV5-6 to TRBJ1-1; D remains unclear. The germline V and J ends were trimmed by 4 bases and 7 bases, with 14 bases remaining between them. The CDR3 length is 13 residues. Per germline, CDR1 SGHDT and CDR2 YYEEEE. This CDR3 is CASSPGLFIEAFF. CDR3 nucleotide sequence: TGTGCCAGCAGCCCAGGACTGTTCATTGAAGCTTTCTTT.

The chain is built from TRBV11-3 and TRBJ2-7; 11 bases are a match to TRBD1. Germline lookup yields CDR1 SGHNT and CDR2 YENEEA. Unmatched junction bases numbered 2, after V lost 4 bases and J lost 6 bases. CDR3 size: 13 residues. CDR3 sequence reads: CASSSDRGREQYF. The CDR3 coding sequence is TGTGCCAGCAGCTCGGACAGGGGGCGCGAGCAGTACTTC.

This clone was found once. The chain joins TRBV6-1 to TRBJ1-1; tentative D call: TRBD1 (6 bases). Germline CDR1 is MNHNS and CDR2 is SASEGT. The V gene lost 2 bases and the J gene lost 6 bases, with 13 bases spanning the gap. The CDR3 runs 14 residues. Here the CDR3 DNA reads TGTGCCAGCAGTGAACGGGGGGGGCTAGCTGAAGCTTTCTTT. Translated, it gives CASSERGGLAEAFF.

V usage is TRBV25-1 and J usage is TRBJ1-3, with 7 positions matching TRBD1. CDR3 length equals 15 residues. Germline CDR1 MGHDK, CDR2 SYGVNS. Unmatched junction bases numbered 3, after V lost 4 bases and J lost 0 bases. CDR3 coding DNA: TGTGCCAGCAGTGTGACAGGGTCCTCTGGAAACACCATATATTTT. This sequence encodes CASSVTGSSGNTIYF.

The V gene is TRBV11-3, the J gene TRBJ2-2; D could derive from TRBD1 or TRBD2 (5 bases each). V was shortened by 5 bases and J by 1 base, with 11 bases between the two germline ends. Germline V CDR1 and CDR2: SGHNT, YENEEA. The CDR3 length is 15 residues. The CDR3 DNA follows: TGTGCCAGCAGCAAGGGACGTCTGAACACCGGGGAGCTGTTTTTT. Translated: CASSKGRLNTGELFF.

The chain carries TRBV6-6 and TRBJ2-3; tentative D call: TRBD1 (5 bases). The CDR3 loop spans 12 amino acids. With 4 bases removed from V and 6 bases from J, the gap between germline ends came to 8 bases. Germline V gives CDR1 MNHNY, CDR2 SVGAGI (reference sequence). CDR3 loop: CASSSGMDTQYF. CDR3 sequence (DNA): TGTGCCAGCAGTTCAGGGATGGATACGCAGTATTTT.

The chain is built from TRBV7-2 and TRBJ2-7; 11 nucleotides line up with TRBD2. The CDR3 consists of 15 residues. V dropped 5 bases and J dropped 2; count of bases not matched to a gene: 5. The germline V gene encodes CDR1 SGHTA and CDR2 FQGNSA. CDR3 DNA: TGTGCCAGCAGCACTCTAGCGGGGGGTCCCTACGAGCAGTACTTC. Its translation is CASSTLAGGPYEQYF. Complete variable domain (other parts from reference TRBV7-2 and TRBJ2-7): GAGVSQSPSNKVTEKGKDVELRCDPISGHTALYWYRQSLGQGLEFLIYFQGNSAPDKSGLPSDRFSAERTGGSVSTLTIQRTQQEDSAVYLCASSTLAGGPYEQYFGPGTRLTVT.

The chain uses TRBV11-3 and TRBJ1-1; D gene ambiguous. The CDR3 runs to 15 residues. Germline V CDR1 and CDR2: SGHNT, YENEEA. Trimming pared 5 bases from V and 4 bases from J, leaving 17 bases between. The CDR3 sequence is CASSPTEGPVTEAFF. The CDR3 bases are TGTGCCAGCAGCCCGACGGAGGGCCCTGTCACTGAAGCTTTCTTT.

The chain couples TRBV10-1 to TRBJ1-1; no clear D. Germline V gives CDR1 WNHNN, CDR2 SYGVQD (reference sequence). This CDR3 spans 12 amino acids. The germline V and J ends were trimmed by 3 bases and 1 base, with 3 bases remaining between them. The CDR3 DNA reads TGCGCCAGCAGTGAAAAGAACACTGAAGCTTTCTTT. This gives the protein CASSEKNTEAFF.

The chain has TRBV18 and TRBJ1-6, with TRBD1 as a possible D gene (5 bases). V was trimmed by 0 bases and J by 9 bases, leaving 12 bases between them. From germline, CDR1 is KGHSH and CDR2 LQKENI. This CDR3 region has 15 residues. CDR3 nucleotide sequence: TGTGCCAGCTCACCACCCACAGGAGCAGGTTCACCCCTCCACTTT. Its translation: CASSPPTGAGSPLHF.

This clone was found once. The chain links TRBV11-2 to TRBJ1-5; 9 bases are shared with TRBD1. Germline values: CDR1 SGHAT, CDR2 FQNNGV. The CDR3 length is 16 residues. V gave up 1 base and J gave up 7 bases; unmatched junction bases: 8. CDR3: CASSLVQGAVGQPQHF. Here the CDR3 DNA reads TGTGCCAGCAGCTTAGTACAGGGGGCCGTCGGACAGCCCCAGCATTTT.

This chain connects TRBV7-9 to TRBJ2-7; D is unresolved. Germline CDR1 and CDR2: SEHNR and FQNEAQ (reference sequence). Trimming took off 0 bases at V and 6 bases at J, with 6 bases between the two ends. The CDR3 is 12 amino acids. In nucleotides, the CDR3 is TGTGCCAGCAGCTTAGCGTCAGGCGAGCAGTACTTC. Encoded protein: CASSLASGEQYF.

The chain links TRBV19 to TRBJ1-3; TRBD1 agrees at 7 bases. The germline CDR1 and CDR2 sequences are LNHDA and SQIVND (reference sequence). This CDR3 spans 15 amino acids. J was trimmed by 4 bases and V by 5 bases; bases with no gene match: 8. CDR3 nucleotide sequence: TGTGCCAGTAGTCGACAGGGAGATTCCGGAAACACCATATATTTT. As protein: CASSRQGDSGNTIYF.

CDR3 coding DNA: TGCGCCAGCGGGGCAGAGTTCTACGAGCAGTACTTC. It specifies CASGAEFYEQYF. The V call is TRBV5-1, the J call TRBJ2-7; maybe TRBD1 (5 bases). CDR3 length equals 12 residues. Trimming stripped 7 bases from V and 3 bases from J, with 11 bases between. Per the germline V gene, CDR1 is SGHRS and CDR2 is YFSETQ. Together with reference TRBV5-1 and TRBJ2-7, the CDR3 gives the full variable domain: KAGVTQTPRYLIKTRGQQVTLSCSPISGHRSVSWYQQTPGQGLQFLFEYFSETQRNKGNFPGRFSGRQFSNSRSEMNVSTLELGDSALYLCASGAEFYEQYFGPGTRLTVT.

The chain uses TRBV10-1 and TRBJ1-6; D gene unclear. The CDR3 length is 13 residues. V lost 1 base and J lost 7, with 5 bases in between. Germline V lookup: CDR1 WNHNN, CDR2 SYGVQD (reference sequence). CDR3 nucleotides: TGCGCCAGCAGTGAGTGGGTAAATTCACCCCTCCACTTT. This sequence encodes CASSEWVNSPLHF.

The rearrangement links TRBV11-2 to TRBJ1-6, with 7 bases identical to TRBD1. This CDR3 has 14 amino acids. Trimming removed 2 bases from V and 6 bases from J; junction bases left unmatched: 1. The germline V gene has CDR1 SGHAT and CDR2 FQNNGV. CDR3 DNA: TGTGCCAGCAGCTTACAGGGGGGTAATTCACCCCTCCACTTT. This translates into CASSLQGGNSPLHF.

This clone was detected once. Other DNA variants within this sample encode the same CDR3. This sequence joins TRBV12-5 and TRBJ2-3, with TRBD2 matching over 8 bases. There are 14 residues in the CDR3. The trim removed 3 bases at V and 1 base at J, leaving 0 bases unmatched. The germline V gene encodes CDR1 LGHNT and CDR2 FRNRAP. Written as DNA, the CDR3 is TGTGCTAGTGGTTTTAGCGGGGGCACAGATACGCAGTATTTT. As protein: CASGFSGGTDTQYF.